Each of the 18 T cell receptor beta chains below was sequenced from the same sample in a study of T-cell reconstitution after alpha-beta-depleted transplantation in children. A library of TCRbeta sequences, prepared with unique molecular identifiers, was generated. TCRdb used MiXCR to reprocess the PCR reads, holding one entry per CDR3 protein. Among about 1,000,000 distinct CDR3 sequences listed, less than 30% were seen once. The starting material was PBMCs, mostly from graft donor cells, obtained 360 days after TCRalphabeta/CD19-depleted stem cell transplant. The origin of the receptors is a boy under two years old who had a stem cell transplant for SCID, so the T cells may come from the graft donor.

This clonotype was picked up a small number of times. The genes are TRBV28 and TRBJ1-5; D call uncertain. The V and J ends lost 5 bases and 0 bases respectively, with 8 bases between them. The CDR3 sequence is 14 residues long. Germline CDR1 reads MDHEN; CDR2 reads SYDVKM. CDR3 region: CASSMDGSNQPQHF. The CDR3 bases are TGTGCCAGCAGTATGGACGGTAGCAATCAGCCCCAGCATTTT.

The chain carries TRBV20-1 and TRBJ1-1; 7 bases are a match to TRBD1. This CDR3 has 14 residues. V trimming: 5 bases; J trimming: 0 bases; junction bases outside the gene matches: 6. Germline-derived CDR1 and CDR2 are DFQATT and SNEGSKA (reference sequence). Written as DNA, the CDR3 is TGCAGTGCTTCTCGACAGGGAGTGAACACTGAAGCTTTCTTT. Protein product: CSASRQGVNTEAFF.

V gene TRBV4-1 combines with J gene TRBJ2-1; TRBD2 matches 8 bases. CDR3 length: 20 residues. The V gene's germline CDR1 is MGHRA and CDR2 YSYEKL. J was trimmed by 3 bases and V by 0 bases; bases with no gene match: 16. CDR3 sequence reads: CASSQDPHLAAGANYNEQFF. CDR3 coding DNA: TGCGCCAGCAGCCAAGATCCTCACTTGGCAGCGGGGGCCAACTACAATGAGCAGTTCTTC.

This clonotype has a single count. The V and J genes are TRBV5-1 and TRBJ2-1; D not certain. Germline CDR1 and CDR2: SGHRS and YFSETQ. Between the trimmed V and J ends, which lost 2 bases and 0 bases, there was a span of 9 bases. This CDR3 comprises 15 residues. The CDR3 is CASSFRVGSYNEQFF. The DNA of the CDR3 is TGCGCCAGCAGCTTTAGGGTCGGCTCCTACAATGAGCAGTTCTTC.

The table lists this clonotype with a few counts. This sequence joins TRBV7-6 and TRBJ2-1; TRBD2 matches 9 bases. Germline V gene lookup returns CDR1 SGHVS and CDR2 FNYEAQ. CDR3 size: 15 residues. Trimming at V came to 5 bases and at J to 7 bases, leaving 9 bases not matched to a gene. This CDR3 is CASSPAGGIWNEQFF. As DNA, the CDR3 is TGTGCCAGCAGCCCAGCGGGGGGAATTTGGAATGAGCAGTTCTTC.

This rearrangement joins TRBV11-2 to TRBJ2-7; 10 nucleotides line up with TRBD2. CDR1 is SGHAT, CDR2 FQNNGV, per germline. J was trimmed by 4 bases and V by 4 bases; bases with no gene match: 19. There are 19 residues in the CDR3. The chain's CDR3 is CASSSPYTIAGGQKYEQYF. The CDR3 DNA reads TGTGCCAGCAGCTCCCCTTACACGATAGCGGGGGGACAGAAGTACGAGCAGTACTTC. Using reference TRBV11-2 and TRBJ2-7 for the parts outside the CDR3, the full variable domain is EAGVAQSPRYKIIEKRQSVAFWCNPISGHATLYWYQQILGQGPKLLIQFQNNGVVDDSQLPKDRFSAERLKGVDSTLKIQPAKLEDSAVYLCASSSPYTIAGGQKYEQYFGPGTRLTVT.

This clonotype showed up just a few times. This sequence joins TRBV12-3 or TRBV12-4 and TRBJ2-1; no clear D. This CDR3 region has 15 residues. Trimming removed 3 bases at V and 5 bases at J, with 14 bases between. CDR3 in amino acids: CASSFGRTSHNEQFF. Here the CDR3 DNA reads TGTGCCAGCAGTTTCGGACGGACGTCCCACAATGAGCAGTTCTTC.

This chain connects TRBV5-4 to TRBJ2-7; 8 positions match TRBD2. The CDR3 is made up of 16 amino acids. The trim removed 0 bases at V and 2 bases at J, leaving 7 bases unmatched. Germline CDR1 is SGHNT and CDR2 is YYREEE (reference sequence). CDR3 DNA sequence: TGTGCCAGCAGCTTGGCCGGGGGGGCACAAGCCTACGAGCAGTACTTC. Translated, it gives CASSLAGGAQAYEQYF.

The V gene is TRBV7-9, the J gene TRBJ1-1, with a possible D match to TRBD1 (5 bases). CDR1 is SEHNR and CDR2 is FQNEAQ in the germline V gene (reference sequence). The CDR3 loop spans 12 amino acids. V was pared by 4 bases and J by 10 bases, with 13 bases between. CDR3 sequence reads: CASSSVGTLAFF. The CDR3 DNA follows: TGTGCCAGCAGCTCCGTTGGGACCTTAGCTTTCTTT.

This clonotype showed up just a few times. CDR3 amino acids: CASSFSIDGNTEAFF. CDR3 coding DNA: TGCGCCAGCAGCTTCTCAATAGACGGAAACACTGAAGCTTTCTTT. This chain uses TRBV5-1 with TRBJ1-1, with D uncertain. This CDR3 comprises 15 residues. Germline V gene data show CDR1 as SGHRS and CDR2 as YFSETQ. Trimming took off 2 bases at V and 2 bases at J, with 13 bases between the two ends. The full variable domain, completed using reference TRBV5-1 and TRBJ1-1, is KAGVTQTPRYLIKTRGQQVTLSCSPISGHRSVSWYQQTPGQGLQFLFEYFSETQRNKGNFPGRFSGRQFSNSRSEMNVSTLELGDSALYLCASSFSIDGNTEAFFGQGTRLTVV.

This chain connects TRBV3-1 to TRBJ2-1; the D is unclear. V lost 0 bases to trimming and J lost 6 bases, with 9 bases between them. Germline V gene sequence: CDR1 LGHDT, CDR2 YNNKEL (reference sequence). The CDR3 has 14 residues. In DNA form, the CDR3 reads TGTGCCAGCAGCCAAGAGAAGGAGTTCAATGAGCAGTTCTTC. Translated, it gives CASSQEKEFNEQFF.

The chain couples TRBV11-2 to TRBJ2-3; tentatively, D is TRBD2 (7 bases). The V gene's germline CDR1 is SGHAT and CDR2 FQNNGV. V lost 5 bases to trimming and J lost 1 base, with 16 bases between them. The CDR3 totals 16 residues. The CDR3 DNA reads TGTGCCAGCAGCCCGTTTCGGGGGGCCGGCACAGATACGCAGTATTTT. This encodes CASSPFRGAGTDTQYF.

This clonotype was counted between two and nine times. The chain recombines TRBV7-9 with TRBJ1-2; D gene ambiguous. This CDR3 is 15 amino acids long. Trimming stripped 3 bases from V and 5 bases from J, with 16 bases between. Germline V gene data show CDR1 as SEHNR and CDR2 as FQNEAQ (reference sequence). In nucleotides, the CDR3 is TGTGCCAGCAGCTTGTTCAGCCCAGGACCGTATGGCTACACCTTC. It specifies CASSLFSPGPYGYTF. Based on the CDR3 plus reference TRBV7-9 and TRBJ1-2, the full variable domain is DTGVSQNPRHKITKRGQNVTFRCDPISEHNRLYWYRQTLGQGPEFLTYFQNEAQLEKSRLLSDRFSAERPKGSFSTLEIQRTEQGDSAMYLCASSLFSPGPYGYTFGSGTRLTVV.

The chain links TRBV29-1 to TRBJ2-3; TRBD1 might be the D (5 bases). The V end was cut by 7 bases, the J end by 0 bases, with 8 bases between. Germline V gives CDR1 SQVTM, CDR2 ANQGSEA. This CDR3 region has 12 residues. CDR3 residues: CSEGWSTDTQYF. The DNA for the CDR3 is TGCAGCGAGGGGTGGAGCACAGATACGCAGTATTTT.

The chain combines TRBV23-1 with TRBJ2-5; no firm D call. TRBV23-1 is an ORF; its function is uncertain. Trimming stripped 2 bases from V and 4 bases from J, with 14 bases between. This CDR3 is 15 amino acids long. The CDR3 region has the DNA TGCGCCAGCAGTCAAGAACACCCAAGTTCAGAGACCCAGTACTTC. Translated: CASSQEHPSSETQYF.

CDR3 sequence: CASSSGGQGNGELFF. The CDR3 nucleotides are TGTGCCAGCAGTTCAGGGGGACAGGGGAACGGGGAGCTGTTTTTT. The V gene is TRBV6-5, the J gene TRBJ2-2; 10 bases map to TRBD1. In germline, CDR1 is MNHEY, CDR2 SVGAGI. The CDR3 has 15 residues. The V segment lost 4 bases and the J segment 7 bases; nucleotides outside the gene matches: 6.

CDR3 region: CSARAGTQSNQPQHF. CDR3 nucleotide sequence: TGCAGTGCTAGAGCCGGGACACAAAGCAATCAGCCCCAGCATTTT. The chain is built from TRBV20-1 and TRBJ1-5, with a possible D match to TRBD1 (6 bases). The germline CDR1 and CDR2 sequences are DFQATT and SNEGSKA (reference sequence). This CDR3 contains 15 residues. V was shortened by 1 base and J by 1 base, with 11 bases between the two germline ends.

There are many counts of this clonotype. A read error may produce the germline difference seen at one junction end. The CDR3 DNA reads TGTGCCAGCAGCCAAGACTCCCACGAGCAGTACTTC. Protein product: CASSQDSHEQYF. V is TRBV3-1 and J is TRBJ2-7; D gene uncertain. Per germline, CDR1 LGHDT and CDR2 YNNKEL (reference sequence). The CDR3 is 12 amino acids.